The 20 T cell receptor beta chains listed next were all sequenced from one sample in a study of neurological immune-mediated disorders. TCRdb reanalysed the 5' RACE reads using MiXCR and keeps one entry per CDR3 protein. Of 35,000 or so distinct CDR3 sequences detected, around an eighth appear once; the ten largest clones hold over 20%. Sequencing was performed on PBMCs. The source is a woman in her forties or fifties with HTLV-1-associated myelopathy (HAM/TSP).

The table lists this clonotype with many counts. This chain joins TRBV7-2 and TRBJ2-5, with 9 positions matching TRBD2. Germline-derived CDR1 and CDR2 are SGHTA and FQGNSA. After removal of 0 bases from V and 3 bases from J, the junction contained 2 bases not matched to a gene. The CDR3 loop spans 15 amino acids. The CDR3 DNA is TGTGCCAGCAGCTTAGCCCCTAGCGGGGAAGAGACCCAGTACTTC. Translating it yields CASSLAPSGEETQYF.

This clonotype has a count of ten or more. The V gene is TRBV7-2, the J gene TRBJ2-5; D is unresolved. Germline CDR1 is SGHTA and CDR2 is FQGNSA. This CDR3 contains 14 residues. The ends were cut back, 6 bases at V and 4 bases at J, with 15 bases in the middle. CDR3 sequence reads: CASSSDVSRETQYF. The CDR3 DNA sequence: TGTGCCAGCAGTTCGGACGTTTCACGAGAGACCCAGTACTTC.

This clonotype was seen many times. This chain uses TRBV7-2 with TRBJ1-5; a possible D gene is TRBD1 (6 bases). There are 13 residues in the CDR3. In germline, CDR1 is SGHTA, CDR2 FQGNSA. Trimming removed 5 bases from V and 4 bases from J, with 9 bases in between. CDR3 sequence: CASSLGQNQPQHF. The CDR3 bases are TGTGCCAGCAGCCTAGGACAGAATCAGCCCCAGCATTTT.

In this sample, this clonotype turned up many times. This chain's CDR3 is CASSQDTATNEKLFF. As DNA, the CDR3 is TGCGCCAGCAGCCAAGACACTGCAACTAATGAAAAACTGTTTTTT. The chain combines TRBV5-1 with TRBJ1-4; no definite D call. Germline V gene data show CDR1 as SGHRS and CDR2 as YFSETQ. Trimming cost V 4 bases and J 0 bases, with 10 bases left between them. The CDR3 is 15 residues long.

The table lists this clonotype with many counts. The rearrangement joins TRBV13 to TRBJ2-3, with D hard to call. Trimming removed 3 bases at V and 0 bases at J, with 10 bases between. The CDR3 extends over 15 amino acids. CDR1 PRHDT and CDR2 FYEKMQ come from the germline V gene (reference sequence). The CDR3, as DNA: TGTGCCAGCAGCTTCTCGAGAACTAGCACAGATACGCAGTATTTT. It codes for CASSFSRTSTDTQYF.

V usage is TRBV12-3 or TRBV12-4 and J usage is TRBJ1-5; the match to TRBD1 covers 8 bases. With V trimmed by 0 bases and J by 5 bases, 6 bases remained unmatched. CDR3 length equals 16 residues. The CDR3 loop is CASSLAGDRFHQPQHF. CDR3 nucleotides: TGTGCCAGCAGTTTAGCGGGGGACAGGTTCCATCAGCCCCAGCATTTT.

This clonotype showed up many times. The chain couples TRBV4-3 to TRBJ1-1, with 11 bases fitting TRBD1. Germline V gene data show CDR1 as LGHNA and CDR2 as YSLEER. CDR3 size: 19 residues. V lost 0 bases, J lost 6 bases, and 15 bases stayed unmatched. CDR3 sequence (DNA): TGCGCCAGCAGCCAAGATGGGGGTGGGACAGGGGGGACGAAGGCTGAAGCTTTCTTT. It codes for CASSQDGGGTGGTKAEAFF.

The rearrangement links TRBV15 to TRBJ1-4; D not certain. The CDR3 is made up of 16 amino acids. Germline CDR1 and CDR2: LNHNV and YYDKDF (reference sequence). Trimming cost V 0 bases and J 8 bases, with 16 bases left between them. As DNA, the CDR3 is TGTGCCACCAGCAGAGATCGGGAGCTCTGGAACGAAAAACTGTTTTTT. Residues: CATSRDRELWNEKLFF.

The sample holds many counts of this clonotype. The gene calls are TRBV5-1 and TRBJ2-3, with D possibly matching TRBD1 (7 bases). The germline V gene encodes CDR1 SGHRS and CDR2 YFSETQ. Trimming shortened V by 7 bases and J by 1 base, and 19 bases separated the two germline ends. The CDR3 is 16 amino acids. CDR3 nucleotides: TGCGCCAGCTCTCCAGGGGGGCGTCTGGGCACAGATACGCAGTATTTT. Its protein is CASSPGGRLGTDTQYF.

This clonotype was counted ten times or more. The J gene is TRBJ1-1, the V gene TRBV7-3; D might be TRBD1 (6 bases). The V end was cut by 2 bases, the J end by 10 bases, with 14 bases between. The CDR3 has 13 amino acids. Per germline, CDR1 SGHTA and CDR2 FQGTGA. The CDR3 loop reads CASSLWARGAAFF. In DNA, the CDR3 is TGTGCCAGCAGCTTATGGGCCAGGGGAGCAGCTTTCTTT.

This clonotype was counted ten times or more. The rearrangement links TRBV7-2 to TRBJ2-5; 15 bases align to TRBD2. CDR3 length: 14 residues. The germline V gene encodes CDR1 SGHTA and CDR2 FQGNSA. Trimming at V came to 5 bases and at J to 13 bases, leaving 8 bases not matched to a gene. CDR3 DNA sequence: TGTGCCAGCAGCCAGGGACTAGCGGGGGGTCCTATGTACTTC. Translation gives CASSQGLAGGPMYF.

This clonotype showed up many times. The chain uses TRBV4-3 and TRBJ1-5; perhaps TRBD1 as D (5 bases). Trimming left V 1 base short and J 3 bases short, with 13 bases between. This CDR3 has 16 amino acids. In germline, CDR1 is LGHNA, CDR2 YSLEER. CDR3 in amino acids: CASSQGTGSYNQPQHF. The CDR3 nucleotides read TGCGCCAGCAGCCAAGGCACAGGATCCTACAATCAGCCCCAGCATTTT.

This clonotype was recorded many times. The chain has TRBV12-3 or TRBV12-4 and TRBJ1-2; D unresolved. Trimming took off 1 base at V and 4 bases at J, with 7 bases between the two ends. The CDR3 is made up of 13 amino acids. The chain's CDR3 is CASSLVRFYGYTF. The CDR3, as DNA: TGTGCCAGCAGTTTAGTGCGATTCTATGGCTACACCTTC.

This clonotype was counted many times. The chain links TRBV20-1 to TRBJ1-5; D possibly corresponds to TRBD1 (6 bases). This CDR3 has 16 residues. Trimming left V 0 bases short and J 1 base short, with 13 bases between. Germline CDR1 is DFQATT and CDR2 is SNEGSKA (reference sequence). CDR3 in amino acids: CSAREGSGGSNQPQHF. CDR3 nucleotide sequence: TGCAGTGCTAGAGAGGGGTCGGGGGGCAGCAATCAGCCCCAGCATTTT.

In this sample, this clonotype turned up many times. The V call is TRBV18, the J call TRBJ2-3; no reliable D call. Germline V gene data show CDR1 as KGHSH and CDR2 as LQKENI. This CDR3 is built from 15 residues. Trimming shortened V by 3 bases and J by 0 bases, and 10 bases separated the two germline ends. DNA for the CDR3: TGTGCCAGCTCACCCCAGGACGGGAGCACAGATACGCAGTATTTT. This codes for CASSPQDGSTDTQYF.

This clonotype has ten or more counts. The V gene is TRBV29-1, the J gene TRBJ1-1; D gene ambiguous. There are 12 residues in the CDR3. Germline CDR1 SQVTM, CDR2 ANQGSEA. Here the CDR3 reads CSQGNGNTEAFF. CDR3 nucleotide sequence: TGCAGTCAAGGGAACGGGAACACTGAAGCTTTCTTT.

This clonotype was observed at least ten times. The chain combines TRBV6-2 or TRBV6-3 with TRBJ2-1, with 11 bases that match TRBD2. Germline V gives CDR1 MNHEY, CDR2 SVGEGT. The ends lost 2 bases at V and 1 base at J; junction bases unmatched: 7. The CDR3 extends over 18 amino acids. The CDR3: CASSYTLTSGTSYNEQFF. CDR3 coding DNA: TGTGCCAGCAGTTACACACTGACTAGCGGGACTTCCTACAATGAGCAGTTCTTC.

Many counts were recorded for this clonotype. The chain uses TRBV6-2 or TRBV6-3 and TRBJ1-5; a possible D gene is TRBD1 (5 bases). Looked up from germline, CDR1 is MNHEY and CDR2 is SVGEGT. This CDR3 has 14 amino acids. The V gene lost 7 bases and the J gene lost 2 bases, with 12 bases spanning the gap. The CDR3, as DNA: TGTGCCAGCACTCCGGGGGTTGGCAATCAGCCCCAGCATTTT. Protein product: CASTPGVGNQPQHF.

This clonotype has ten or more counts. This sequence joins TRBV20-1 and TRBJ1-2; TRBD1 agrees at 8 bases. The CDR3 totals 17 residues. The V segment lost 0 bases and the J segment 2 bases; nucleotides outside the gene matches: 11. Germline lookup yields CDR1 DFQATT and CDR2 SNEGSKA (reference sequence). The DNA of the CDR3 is TGCAGTGCTAGAGATAGGCGGACAGGGTCTCGAAACTATGGCTACACCTTC. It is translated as CSARDRRTGSRNYGYTF.

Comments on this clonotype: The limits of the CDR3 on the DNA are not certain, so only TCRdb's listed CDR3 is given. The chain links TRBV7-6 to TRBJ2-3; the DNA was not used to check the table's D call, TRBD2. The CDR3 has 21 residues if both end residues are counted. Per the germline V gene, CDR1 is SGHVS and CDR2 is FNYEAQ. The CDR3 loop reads CASSFYICSASGGMSTDTQYF.